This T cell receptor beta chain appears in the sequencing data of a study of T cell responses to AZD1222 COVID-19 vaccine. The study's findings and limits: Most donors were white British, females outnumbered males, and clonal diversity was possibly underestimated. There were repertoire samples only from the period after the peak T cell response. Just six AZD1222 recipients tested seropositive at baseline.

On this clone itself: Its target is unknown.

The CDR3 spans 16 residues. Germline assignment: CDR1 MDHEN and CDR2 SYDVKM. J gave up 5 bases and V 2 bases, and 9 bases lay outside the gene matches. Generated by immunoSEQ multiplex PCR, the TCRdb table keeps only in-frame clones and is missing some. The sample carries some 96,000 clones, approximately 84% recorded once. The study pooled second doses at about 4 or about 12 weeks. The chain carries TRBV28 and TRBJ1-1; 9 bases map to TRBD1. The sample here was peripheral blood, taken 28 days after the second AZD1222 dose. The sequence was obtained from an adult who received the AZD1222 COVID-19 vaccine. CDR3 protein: CASSLTGGIGKTEAFF. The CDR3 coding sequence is TGTGCCAGCAGTTTAACAGGGGGCATAGGTAAGACTGAAGCTTTCTTT.